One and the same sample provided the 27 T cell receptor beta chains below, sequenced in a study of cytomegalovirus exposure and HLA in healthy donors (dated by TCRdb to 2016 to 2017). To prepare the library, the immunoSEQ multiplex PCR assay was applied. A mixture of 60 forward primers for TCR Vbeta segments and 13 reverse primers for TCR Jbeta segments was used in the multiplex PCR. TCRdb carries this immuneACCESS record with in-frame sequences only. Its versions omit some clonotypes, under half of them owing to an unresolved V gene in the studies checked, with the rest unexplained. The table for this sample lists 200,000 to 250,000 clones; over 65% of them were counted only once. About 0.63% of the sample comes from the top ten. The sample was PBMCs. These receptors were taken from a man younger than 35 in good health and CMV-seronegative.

The CDR3 reads CASSSSTDRGWANEQFF. DNA for the CDR3: TGTGCCAGCAGCTCCTCCACCGACAGGGGGTGGGCCAATGAGCAGTTCTTC. The chain has TRBV28 and TRBJ2-1; 9 nucleotides agree with TRBD1. The CDR3 consists of 17 residues. The V gene's germline CDR1 is MDHEN and CDR2 SYDVKM. The trim removed 6 bases at V and 6 bases at J, leaving 15 bases unmatched.

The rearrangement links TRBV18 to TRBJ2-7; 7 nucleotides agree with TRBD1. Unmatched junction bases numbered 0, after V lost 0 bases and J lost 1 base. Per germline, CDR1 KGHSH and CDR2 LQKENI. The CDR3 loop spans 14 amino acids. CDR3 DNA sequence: TGTGCCAGCTCACCACCACAGGGGTCCTACGAGCAGTACTTC. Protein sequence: CASSPPQGSYEQYF.

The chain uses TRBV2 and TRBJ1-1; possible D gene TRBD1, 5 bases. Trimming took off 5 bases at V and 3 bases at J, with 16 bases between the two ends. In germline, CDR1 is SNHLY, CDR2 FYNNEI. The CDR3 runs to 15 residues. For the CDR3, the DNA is TGTGCCAGCAGTCTCCTTAGACAGCTTTACACTGAAGCTTTCTTT. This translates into CASSLLRQLYTEAFF.

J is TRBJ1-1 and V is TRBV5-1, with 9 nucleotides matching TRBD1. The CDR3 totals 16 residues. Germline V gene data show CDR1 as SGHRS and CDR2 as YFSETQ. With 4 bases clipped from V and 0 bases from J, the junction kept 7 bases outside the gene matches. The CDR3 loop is CASSPGTGTMNTEAFF. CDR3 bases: TGCGCCAGCAGCCCCGGGACAGGGACCATGAACACTGAAGCTTTCTTT.

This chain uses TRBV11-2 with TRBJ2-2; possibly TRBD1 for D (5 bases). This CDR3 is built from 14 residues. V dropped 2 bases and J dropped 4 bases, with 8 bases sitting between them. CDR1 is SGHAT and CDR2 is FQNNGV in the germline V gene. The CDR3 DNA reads TGTGCCAGCAGCTTAAGTCAGGGCACCGGGGAGCTGTTTTTT. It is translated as CASSLSQGTGELFF.

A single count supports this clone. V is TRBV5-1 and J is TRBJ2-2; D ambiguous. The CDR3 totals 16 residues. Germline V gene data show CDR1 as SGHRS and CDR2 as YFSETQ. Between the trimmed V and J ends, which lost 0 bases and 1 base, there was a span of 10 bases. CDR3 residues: CASSLVPELNTGELFF. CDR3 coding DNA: TGCGCCAGCAGCTTGGTTCCCGAGCTGAACACCGGGGAGCTGTTTTTT.

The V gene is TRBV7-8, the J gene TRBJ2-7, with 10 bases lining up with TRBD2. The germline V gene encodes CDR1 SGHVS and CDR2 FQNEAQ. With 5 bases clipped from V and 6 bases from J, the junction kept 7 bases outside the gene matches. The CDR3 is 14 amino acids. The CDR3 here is CASSPGLASPEQYF. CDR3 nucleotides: TGTGCCAGCAGCCCGGGACTAGCGTCGCCCGAGCAGTACTTC.

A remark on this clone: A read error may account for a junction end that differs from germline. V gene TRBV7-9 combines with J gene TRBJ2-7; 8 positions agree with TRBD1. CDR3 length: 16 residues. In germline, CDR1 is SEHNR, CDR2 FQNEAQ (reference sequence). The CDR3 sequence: CSSSLAPQGGYYEQYF. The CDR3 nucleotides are TGTTCCAGCAGCTTAGCTCCACAGGGGGGCTACTACGAGCAGTACTTC.

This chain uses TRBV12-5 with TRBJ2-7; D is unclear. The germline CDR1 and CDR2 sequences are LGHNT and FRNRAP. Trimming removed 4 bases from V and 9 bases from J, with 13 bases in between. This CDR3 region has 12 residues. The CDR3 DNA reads TGTGCTAGTGGTTCGAGTATACGAGGGCAGTACTTC. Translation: CASGSSIRGQYF.

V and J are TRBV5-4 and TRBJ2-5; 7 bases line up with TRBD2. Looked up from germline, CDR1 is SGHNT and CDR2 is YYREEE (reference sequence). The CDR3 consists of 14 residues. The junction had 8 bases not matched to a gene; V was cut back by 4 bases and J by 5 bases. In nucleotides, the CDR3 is TGTGCCAGCAGCCAGCGCAAACTAGCGGAGACCCAGTACTTC. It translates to CASSQRKLAETQYF.

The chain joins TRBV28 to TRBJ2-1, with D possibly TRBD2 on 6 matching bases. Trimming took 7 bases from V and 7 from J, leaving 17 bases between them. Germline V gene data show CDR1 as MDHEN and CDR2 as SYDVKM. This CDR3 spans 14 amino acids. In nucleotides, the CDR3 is TGTGCCAGCACGGTAGGGACTGTTAAAAATGAGCAGTTCTTC. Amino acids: CASTVGTVKNEQFF.

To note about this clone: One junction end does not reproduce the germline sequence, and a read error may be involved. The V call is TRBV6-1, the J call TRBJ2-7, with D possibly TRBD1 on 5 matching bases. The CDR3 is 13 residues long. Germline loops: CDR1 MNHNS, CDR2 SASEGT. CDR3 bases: TGTGCCAGCAGGTTAGACAGACCGGGCGAGCGGTACTTC. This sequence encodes CASRLDRPGERYF.

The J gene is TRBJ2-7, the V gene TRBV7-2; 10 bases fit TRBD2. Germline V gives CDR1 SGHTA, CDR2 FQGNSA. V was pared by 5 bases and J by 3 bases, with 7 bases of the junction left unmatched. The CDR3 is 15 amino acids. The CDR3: CASSLVAGGSYEQYF. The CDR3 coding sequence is TGTGCCAGCAGCCTTGTAGCGGGAGGTAGCTACGAGCAGTACTTC.

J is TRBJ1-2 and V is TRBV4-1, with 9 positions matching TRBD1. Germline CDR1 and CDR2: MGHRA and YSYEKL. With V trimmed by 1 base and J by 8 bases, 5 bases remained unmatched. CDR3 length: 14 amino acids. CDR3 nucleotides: TGCGCCAGCAGCCAAGTGGGACAGGGACCGGGCTACACCTTC. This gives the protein CASSQVGQGPGYTF.

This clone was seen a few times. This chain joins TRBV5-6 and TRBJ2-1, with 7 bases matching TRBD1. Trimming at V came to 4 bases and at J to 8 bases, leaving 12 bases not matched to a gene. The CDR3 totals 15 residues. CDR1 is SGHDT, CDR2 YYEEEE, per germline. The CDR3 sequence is CASSPRGSNLHEQFF. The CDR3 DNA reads TGTGCCAGCAGCCCCAGGGGGAGCAACCTGCATGAGCAGTTCTTC.

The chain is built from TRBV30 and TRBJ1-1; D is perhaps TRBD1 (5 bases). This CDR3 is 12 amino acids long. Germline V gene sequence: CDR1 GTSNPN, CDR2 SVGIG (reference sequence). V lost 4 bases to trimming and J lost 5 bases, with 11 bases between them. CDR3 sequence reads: CAWTGSRTEAFF. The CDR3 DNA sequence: TGTGCCTGGACAGGGTCGAGGACTGAAGCTTTCTTT.

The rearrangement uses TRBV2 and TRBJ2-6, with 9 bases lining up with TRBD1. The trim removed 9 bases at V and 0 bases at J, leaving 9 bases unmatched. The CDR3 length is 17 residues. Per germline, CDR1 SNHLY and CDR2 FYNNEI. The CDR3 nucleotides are TGTGCCAGTGGGACAGGGCTAGTGAGCTCTGGGGCCAACGTCCTGACTTTC. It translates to CASGTGLVSSGANVLTF.

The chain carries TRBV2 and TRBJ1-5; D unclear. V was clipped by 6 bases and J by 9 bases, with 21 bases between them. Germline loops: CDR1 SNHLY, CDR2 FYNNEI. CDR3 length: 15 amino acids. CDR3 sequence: CASRGVPGSLTPQHF. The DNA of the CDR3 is TGTGCCAGCAGGGGAGTACCCGGCTCTCTTACGCCCCAGCATTTT.

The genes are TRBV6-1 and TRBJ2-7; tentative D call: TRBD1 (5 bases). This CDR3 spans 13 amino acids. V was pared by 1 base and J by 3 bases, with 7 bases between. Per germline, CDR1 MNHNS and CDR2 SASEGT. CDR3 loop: CASSEDQGYEQYF. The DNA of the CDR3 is TGTGCCAGCAGTGAAGATCAGGGCTACGAGCAGTACTTC.

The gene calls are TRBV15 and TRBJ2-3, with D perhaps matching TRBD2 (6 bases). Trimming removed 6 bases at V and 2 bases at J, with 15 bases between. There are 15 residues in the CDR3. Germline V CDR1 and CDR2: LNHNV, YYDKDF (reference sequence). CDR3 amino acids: CATREGSGFTDTQYF. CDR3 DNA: TGTGCCACCAGAGAGGGAAGCGGGTTCACAGATACGCAGTATTTT.

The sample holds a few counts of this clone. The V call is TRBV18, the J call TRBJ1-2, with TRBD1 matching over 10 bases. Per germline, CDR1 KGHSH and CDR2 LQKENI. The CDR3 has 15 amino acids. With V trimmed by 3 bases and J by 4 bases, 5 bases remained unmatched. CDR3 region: CASSPAGDRGYGYTF. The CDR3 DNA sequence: TGTGCCAGCTCACCCGCGGGGGACAGGGGCTATGGCTACACCTTC.

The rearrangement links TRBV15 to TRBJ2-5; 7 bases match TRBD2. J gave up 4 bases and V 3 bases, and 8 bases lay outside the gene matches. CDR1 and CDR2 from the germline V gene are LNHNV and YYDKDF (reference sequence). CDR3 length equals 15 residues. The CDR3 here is CATSRTFSGTETQYF. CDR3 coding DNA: TGTGCCACCAGCAGGACCTTCAGCGGGACAGAGACCCAGTACTTC.

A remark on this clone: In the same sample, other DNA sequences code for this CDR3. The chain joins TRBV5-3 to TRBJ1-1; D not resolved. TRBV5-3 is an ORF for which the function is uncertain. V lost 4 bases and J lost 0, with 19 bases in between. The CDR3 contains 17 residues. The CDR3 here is CARSLPPTGKLNTEAFF. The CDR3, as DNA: TGTGCCAGAAGCCTCCCCCCGACGGGAAAATTGAACACTGAAGCTTTCTTT.

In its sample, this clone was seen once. The CDR3 DNA is TGTGCCAGCAGTTTACAGGGGACCCCCATGACCCAGTACTTC. Translating it yields CASSLQGTPMTQYF. The chain carries TRBV27 and TRBJ2-5; possible D gene TRBD1, 6 bases. The CDR3 runs to 14 residues. V was trimmed by 2 bases and J by 7 bases, leaving 14 bases between them. Germline V gene lookup returns CDR1 MNHEY and CDR2 SMNVEV (reference sequence).

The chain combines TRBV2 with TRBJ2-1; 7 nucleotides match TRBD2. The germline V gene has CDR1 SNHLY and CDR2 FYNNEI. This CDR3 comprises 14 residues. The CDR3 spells CADKGAGALNEQFF. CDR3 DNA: TGTGCAGACAAAGGGGCGGGAGCCCTCAATGAGCAGTTCTTC.

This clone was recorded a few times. CDR3 protein: CAWSATLLSSGNTIYF. As DNA, the CDR3 is TGTGCCTGGAGTGCGACATTGTTGAGCTCTGGAAACACCATATATTTT. The chain has TRBV30 and TRBJ1-3; D gene ambiguous. The germline gives CDR1 GTSNPN, CDR2 SVGIG (reference sequence). CDR3 size: 16 residues. V was trimmed by 1 base and J by 0 bases, leaving 13 bases between them.

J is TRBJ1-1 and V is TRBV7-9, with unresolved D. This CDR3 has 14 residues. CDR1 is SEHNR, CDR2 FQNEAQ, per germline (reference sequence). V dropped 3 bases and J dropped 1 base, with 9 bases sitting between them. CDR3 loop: CASSFPRSNTEAFF. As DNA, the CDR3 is TGTGCCAGCAGCTTCCCACGGTCGAACACTGAAGCTTTCTTT.